These T cell receptor beta chains were read from a single sample in a study of cytomegalovirus exposure and HLA in healthy donors. Generated by immunoSEQ multiplex PCR, the TCRdb table keeps only in-frame clones and is missing some. The sample carries about 120,000 clones, 73% recorded once. Sequencing was carried out using PBMCs. These receptors were taken from a woman aged 35 to 49 in good health and CMV-seronegative. Each CDR3 is given with its conserved first and last residue. Each record gives: clone size, D gene, V gene, J gene, CDR3 DNA, CDR3 protein. D genes are given only for firm matches. Rows give clone size only sometimes, using once, few, many, or a class for an expanded clone.

>.|.|TRBV2|TRBJ2-1
TGTGCCAGCAGTGGGCTAGGGGGGGCCGGGGAGCAGTTCTTC
CASSGLGGAGEQFF
>.|TRBD1|TRBV5-1|TRBJ2-2
TGCGCCAGCAGCTTGGCCGGGACAGGGGGAACCGGGGAGCTGTTTTTT
CASSLAGTGGTGELFF
>.|.|TRBV4-3|TRBJ2-1
TGCGCCAGCAGCCAAGATTCGAGACAGGTCTACAATGAGCAGTTCTTC
CASSQDSRQVYNEQFF
>.|.|TRBV5-1|TRBJ2-5
TGCGCCAGCAGCTTGCCAGGGCCCCAAGAGACCCAGTACTTC
CASSLPGPQETQYF
>few|.|TRBV9|TRBJ2-3
TGTGCCAGCAGCGCCGGGACACTCGGCACAGATACGCAGTATTTT
CASSAGTLGTDTQYF
>.|.|TRBV4-1|TRBJ2-3
TGCGCCAGCAGCCAAGTTGGCCTCGGCACAGATACGCAGTATTTT
CASSQVGLGTDTQYF
>.|.|TRBV6-1|TRBJ2-1
TGTGCCAGCAGTGTCGATCCCTTAGAGTTCTTC
CASSVDPLEFF
>.|.|TRBV5-1|TRBJ1-4
TGCGCCAGCAAGAGAGAAGAAGGGGGTGAAAAACTGTTTTTT
CASKREEGGEKLFF
>few|TRBD2|TRBV2|TRBJ2-1
TGTGCCAGCAGTGATGCGGGGGGCTACAATGAGCAGTTCTTC
CASSDAGGYNEQFF
>.|TRBD1|TRBV4-3|TRBJ2-5
TGCGCCAGCAGCCCCGACAGGGACCCTAGAGAGACCCAGTACTTC
CASSPDRDPRETQYF
>few|.|TRBV5-5|TRBJ1-3
TGTGCCAGCAGCTTAACCGGCGGGGGAAACACCATATATTTT
CASSLTGGGNTIYF
>few|.|TRBV7-9|TRBJ2-7
TGTGCCAGCAGCTTAAACCGGGAGAGGTCCTACGAGCAGTACTTC
CASSLNRERSYEQYF
>.|TRBD2|TRBV9|TRBJ2-1
TGTGCCAGCAGCGCAGGGACTAGCGGGGATTTCCATGAGCAGTTCTTC
CASSAGTSGDFHEQFF
>.|TRBD2|TRBV5-1|TRBJ2-7
TGCGCCAGCAGCCCGGTGGTGGAAGGGAGGGGCTACGAGCAGTACTTC
CASSPVVEGRGYEQYF
>.|.|TRBV11-1|TRBJ1-1
TGTGCCAGCAGCTTAGAGTCTATAGGGGGAACTGAAGCTTTCTTT
CASSLESIGGTEAFF
>.|.|TRBV4-2|TRBJ2-3
TGTGCCAGCAGCCAAGAGGGCGGGCCCTGGACCGGAGATACGCAGTATTTT
CASSQEGGPWTGDTQYF
>.|TRBD2|TRBV19|TRBJ2-1
TGTGCCAGTAGTATGGAAGGGCTAGCGGGGGGGAATGAGCAGTTCTTC
CASSMEGLAGGNEQFF
>.|.|TRBV7-3|TRBJ2-4
TGTGCCAGCAGCTTAAACCAGGGGTCCATTCAGTACTTC
CASSLNQGSIQYF
>.|TRBD1|TRBV14|TRBJ2-7
TGTGCCAGCAGCCAAGATGGGACAGGCTACGAGCAGTACTTC
CASSQDGTGYEQYF
>.|.|TRBV27|TRBJ1-6
TGTGCCAGCAGTTTCGCGGCTTTTAATTCACCCCTCCACTTT
CASSFAAFNSPLHF
>.|.|TRBV7-9|TRBJ1-1
TGTGCCAGCAGCCACAGGGAATCTGCCACTGAAGCTTTCTTT
CASSHRESATEAFF
>.|TRBD2|TRBV7-3|TRBJ2-1
TGTGCCAGCAGCTTGAGCGGGGGTGGGAATGAGCAGTTCTTC
CASSLSGGGNEQFF
>.|TRBD1|TRBV5-6|TRBJ2-1
TGTGCCAGCAGCCCGAGGGGGACAGGGAACAATGAGCAGTTCTTC
CASSPRGTGNNEQFF
>.|TRBD2|TRBV9|TRBJ2-3
TGTGCCAGCAGCGCTCCTTCCGGAAGGACTAGCGGGGGGGCTAGTTGGCAGTATTTT
CASSAPSGRTSGGASWQYF
>few|.|TRBV6-4|TRBJ1-5
TGTGCCAGCAGTGAGCAGGGAGGTCAGCCCCAGCATTTT
CASSEQGGQPQHF
>.|TRBD1|TRBV13|TRBJ1-2
TGTGCCAGCAGCCACGGGACAGGGGCGGACTATGGCTACACCTTC
CASSHGTGADYGYTF
>.|TRBD2|TRBV6-5|TRBJ2-5
TGTGCCAGCAGTTACGTGGCGGGAGGGCCGGGAGAGACCCAGTACTTC
CASSYVAGGPGETQYF
>.|TRBD1|TRBV5-1|TRBJ2-1
TGCGCCAGCAGCTTCGTGGACAGGGGAGACAATGAGCAGTTCTTC
CASSFVDRGDNEQFF
>.|.|TRBV7-9|TRBJ2-7
TGTGCCAGCAGTCCTGCGCAGGGGTCCTCCTACGAGCAGTACTTC
CASSPAQGSSYEQYF
>.|TRBD1|TRBV5-4|TRBJ1-2
TGTGCCAGCAGCCATCCTCGGGGACAGAACTATGGCTACACCTTC
CASSHPRGQNYGYTF
>.|.|TRBV2|TRBJ1-4
TGTGCCAGCAGTGCGCAGGGTGTAGAAAAACTGTTTTTT
CASSAQGVEKLFF
>.|.|TRBV4-1|TRBJ2-7
TGCGCCAGCAGCCACGGACAGGGCGGGGGAGGATCCGAGCAGTACTTC
CASSHGQGGGGSEQYF